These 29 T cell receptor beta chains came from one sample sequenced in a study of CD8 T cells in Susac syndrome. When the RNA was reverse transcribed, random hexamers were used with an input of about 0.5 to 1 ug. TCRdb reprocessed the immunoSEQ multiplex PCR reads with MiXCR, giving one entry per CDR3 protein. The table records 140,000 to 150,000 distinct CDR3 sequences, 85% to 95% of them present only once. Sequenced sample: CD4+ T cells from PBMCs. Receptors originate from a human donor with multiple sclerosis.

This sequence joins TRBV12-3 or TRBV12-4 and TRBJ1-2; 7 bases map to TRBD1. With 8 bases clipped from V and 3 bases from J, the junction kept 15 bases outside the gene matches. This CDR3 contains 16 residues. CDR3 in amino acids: CASLSLRSQGDYGYTF. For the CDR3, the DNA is TGTGCCAGCCTATCCCTCAGGTCTCAGGGGGACTATGGCTACACCTTC.

The CDR3 here is CASSDRAFSGANVLTF. DNA of the CDR3: TGTGCCAGCAGCGACAGGGCGTTCTCTGGGGCCAACGTCCTGACTTTC. The chain is built from TRBV6-1 and TRBJ2-6; TRBD1 aligns across 7 bases. The germline V gene encodes CDR1 MNHNS and CDR2 SASEGT. The CDR3 has 16 amino acids. J gave up 0 bases and V 6 bases, and 5 bases lay outside the gene matches.

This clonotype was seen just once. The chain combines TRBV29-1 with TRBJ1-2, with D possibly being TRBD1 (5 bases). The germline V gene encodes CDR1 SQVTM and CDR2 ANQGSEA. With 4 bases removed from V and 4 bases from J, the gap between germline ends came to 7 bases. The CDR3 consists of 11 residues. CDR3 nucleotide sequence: TGCAGCGTTGGACAGACCTATGGCTACACCTTC. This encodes CSVGQTYGYTF.

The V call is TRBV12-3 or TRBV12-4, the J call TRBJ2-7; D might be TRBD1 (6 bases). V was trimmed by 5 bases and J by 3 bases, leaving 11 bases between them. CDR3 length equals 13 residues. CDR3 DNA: TGTGCCAGCAGTCGACAGGTGTACTACGAGCAGTACTTC. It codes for CASSRQVYYEQYF.

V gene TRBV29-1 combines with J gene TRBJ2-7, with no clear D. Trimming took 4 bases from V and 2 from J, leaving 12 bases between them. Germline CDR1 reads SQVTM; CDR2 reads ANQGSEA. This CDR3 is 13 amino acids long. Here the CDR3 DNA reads TGCAGCGTTGCGGACGTCGCGGCCTACGAGCAGTACTTC. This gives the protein CSVADVAAYEQYF.

DNA for the CDR3: TGTGCCACCAGTGACGCCGGGGGCGCCGGCAATGAGCAGTTCTTC. Translation: CATSDAGGAGNEQFF. The chain carries TRBV24-1 and TRBJ2-1, with D perhaps assigned TRBD1 or TRBD2 (6 bases each). The CDR3 runs to 15 residues. V gave up 4 bases and J gave up 6 bases, with 15 bases separating them. In germline, CDR1 is KGHDR, CDR2 SFDVKD.

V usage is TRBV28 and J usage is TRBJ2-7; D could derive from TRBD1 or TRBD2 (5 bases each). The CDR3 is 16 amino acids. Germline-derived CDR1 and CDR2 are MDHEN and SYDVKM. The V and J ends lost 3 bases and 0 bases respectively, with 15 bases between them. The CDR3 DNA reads TGTGCCAGCAGTTTCTCCGGGACCGGAACCTCCTACGAGCAGTACTTC. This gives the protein CASSFSGTGTSYEQYF.

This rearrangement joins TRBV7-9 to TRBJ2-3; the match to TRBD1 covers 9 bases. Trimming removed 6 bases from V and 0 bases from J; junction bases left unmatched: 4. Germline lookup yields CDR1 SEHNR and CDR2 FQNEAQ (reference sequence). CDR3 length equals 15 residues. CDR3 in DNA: TGTGCCAGCAGTACCGGGACAGGGAGCACAGATACGCAGTATTTT. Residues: CASSTGTGSTDTQYF.

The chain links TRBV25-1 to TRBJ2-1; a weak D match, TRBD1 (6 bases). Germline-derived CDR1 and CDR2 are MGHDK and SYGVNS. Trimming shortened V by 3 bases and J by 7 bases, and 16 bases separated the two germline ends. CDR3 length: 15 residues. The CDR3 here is CASSEPGHAGNEQFF. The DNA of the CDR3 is TGTGCCAGCAGTGAGCCGGGACATGCTGGGAATGAGCAGTTCTTC. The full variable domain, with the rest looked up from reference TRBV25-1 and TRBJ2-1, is EADIYQTPRYLVIGTGKKITLECSQTMGHDKMYWYQQDPGMELHLIHYSYGVNSTEKGDLSSESTVSRIRTEHFPLTLESARPSHTSQYLCASSEPGHAGNEQFFGPGTRLTVL.

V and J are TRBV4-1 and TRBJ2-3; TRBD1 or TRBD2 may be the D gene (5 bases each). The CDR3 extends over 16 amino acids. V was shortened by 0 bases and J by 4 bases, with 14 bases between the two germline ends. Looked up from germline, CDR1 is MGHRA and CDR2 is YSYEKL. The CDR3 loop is CASSQEGRAGADTQYF. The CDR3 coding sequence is TGCGCCAGCAGCCAAGAGGGCAGGGCCGGGGCAGATACGCAGTATTTT.

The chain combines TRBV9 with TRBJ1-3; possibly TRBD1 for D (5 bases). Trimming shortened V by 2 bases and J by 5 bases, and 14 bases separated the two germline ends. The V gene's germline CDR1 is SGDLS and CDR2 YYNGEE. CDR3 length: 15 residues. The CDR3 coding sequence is TGTGCCAGCAGCGTGGAGGGGCAGGGTAGAAACACCATATATTTT. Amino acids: CASSVEGQGRNTIYF. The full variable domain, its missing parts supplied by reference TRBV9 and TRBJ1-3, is DSGVTQTPKHLITATGQRVTLRCSPRSGDLSVYWYQQSLDQGLQFLIQYYNGEERAKGNILERFSAQQFPDLHSELNLSSLELGDSALYFCASSVEGQGRNTIYFGEGSWLTVV.

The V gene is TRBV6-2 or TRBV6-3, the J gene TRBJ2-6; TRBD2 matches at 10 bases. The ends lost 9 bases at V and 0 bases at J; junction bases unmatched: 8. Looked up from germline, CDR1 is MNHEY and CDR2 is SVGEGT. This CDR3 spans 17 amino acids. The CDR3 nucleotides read TGTGCCAGGACCATAGCGGGAGGCCGCTCTGGGGCCAACGTCCTGACTTTC. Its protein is CARTIAGGRSGANVLTF.

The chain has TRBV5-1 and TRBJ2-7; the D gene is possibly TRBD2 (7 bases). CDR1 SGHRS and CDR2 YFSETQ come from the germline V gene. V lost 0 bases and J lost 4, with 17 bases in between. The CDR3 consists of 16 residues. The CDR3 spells CASSLEGGTILYEQYF. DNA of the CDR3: TGCGCCAGCAGCTTGGAGGGGGGGACTATCCTATACGAGCAGTACTTC. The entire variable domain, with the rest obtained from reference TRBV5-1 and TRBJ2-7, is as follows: KAGVTQTPRYLIKTRGQQVTLSCSPISGHRSVSWYQQTPGQGLQFLFEYFSETQRNKGNFPGRFSGRQFSNSRSEMNVSTLELGDSALYLCASSLEGGTILYEQYFGPGTRLTVT.

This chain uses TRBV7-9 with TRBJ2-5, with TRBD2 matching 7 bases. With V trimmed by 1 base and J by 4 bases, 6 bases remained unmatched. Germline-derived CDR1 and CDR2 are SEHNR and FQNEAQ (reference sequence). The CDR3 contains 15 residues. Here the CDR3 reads CASSLGRAGTETQYF. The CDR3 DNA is TGTGCCAGCAGCTTAGGAAGAGCGGGAACAGAGACCCAGTACTTC. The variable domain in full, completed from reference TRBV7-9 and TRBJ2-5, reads DTGVSQNPRHKITKRGQNVTFRCDPISEHNRLYWYRQTLGQGPEFLTYFQNEAQLEKSRLLSDRFSAERPKGSFSTLEIQRTEQGDSAMYLCASSLGRAGTETQYFGPGTRLLVL.

CDR3 amino acids: CASSTPLTSGRTSYNEQFF. CDR3 nucleotides: TGTGCCAGTAGTACCCCTTTGACTAGCGGGAGGACCTCCTACAATGAGCAGTTCTTC. The chain is built from TRBV19 and TRBJ2-1; 13 bases match TRBD2. This CDR3 has 19 residues. Germline CDR1 LNHDA, CDR2 SQIVND (reference sequence). The trim removed 4 bases at V and 0 bases at J, leaving 9 bases unmatched.

The CDR3 protein is CASSLVGLSTGELFF. The CDR3 DNA is TGTGCCAGCAGCTTAGTGGGACTTTCCACCGGGGAGCTGTTTTTT. The rearrangement uses TRBV7-8 and TRBJ2-2; TRBD2 might be the D (6 bases). The CDR3 totals 15 residues. The germline V gene has CDR1 SGHVS and CDR2 FQNEAQ. V dropped 1 base and J dropped 4 bases, with 10 bases sitting between them. Full variable domain (rest looked up from reference TRBV7-8 and TRBJ2-2): GAGVSQSPRYKVAKRGQDVALRCDPISGHVSLFWYQQALGQGPEFLTYFQNEAQLDKSGLPSDRFFAERPEGSVSTLKIQRTQQEDSAVYLCASSLVGLSTGELFFGEGSRLTVL.

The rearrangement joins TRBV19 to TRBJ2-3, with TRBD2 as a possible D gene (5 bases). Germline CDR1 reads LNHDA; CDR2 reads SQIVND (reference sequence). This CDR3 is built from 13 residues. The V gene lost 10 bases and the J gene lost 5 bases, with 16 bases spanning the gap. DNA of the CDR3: TGTGCCATAAGCGGAGCGCTCAGAGATACGCAGTATTTT. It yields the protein CAISGALRDTQYF.

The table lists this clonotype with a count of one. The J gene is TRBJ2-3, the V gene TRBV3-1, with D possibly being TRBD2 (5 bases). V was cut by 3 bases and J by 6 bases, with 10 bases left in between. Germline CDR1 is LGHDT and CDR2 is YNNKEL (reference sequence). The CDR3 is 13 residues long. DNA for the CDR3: TGTGCCAGCAGCCAGGACTGGATTGATACGCAGTATTTT. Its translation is CASSQDWIDTQYF.

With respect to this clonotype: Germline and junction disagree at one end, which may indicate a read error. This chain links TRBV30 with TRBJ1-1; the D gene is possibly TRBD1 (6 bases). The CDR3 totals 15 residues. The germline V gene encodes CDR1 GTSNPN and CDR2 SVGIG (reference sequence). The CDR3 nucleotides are TGTGCCCGGTCAGGGCCGGACAGTTGGGGAACTGAAGCTTCCTTT. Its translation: CARSGPDSWGTEASF.

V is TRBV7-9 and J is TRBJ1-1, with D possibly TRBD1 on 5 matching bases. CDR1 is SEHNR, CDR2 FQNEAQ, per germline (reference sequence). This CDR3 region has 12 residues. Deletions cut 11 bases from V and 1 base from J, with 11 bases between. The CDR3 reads CAGDSENTEAFF. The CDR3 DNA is TGTGCCGGTGACAGCGAGAACACTGAAGCTTTCTTT.

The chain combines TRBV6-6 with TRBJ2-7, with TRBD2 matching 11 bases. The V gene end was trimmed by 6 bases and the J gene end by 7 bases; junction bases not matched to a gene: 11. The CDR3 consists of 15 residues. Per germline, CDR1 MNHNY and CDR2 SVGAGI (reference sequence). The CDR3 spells CASRRSGGAMEEQYF. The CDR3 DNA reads TGTGCCAGCAGGCGTAGCGGGGGGGCAATGGAAGAGCAGTACTTC.

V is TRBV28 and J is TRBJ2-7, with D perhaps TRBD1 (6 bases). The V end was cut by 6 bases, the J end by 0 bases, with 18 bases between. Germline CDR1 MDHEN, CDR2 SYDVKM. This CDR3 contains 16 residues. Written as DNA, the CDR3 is TGTGCCAGCAGAACAACCGGGACAAGGCACTCCTACGAGCAGTACTTC. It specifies CASRTTGTRHSYEQYF.

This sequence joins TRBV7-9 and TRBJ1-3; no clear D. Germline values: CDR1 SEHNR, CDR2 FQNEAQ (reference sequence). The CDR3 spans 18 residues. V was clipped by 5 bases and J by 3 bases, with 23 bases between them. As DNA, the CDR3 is TGTGCCAGCAGCCTCTCACCCGGTGAGGGCTGGCTTGGAAACACCATATATTTT. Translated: CASSLSPGEGWLGNTIYF.

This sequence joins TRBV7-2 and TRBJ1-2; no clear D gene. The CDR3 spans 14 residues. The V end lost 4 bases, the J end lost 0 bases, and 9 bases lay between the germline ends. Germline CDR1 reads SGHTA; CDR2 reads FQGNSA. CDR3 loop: CASSSARSNYGYTF. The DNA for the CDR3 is TGTGCCAGCAGCTCGGCTAGGTCTAACTATGGCTACACCTTC.

CDR3: CASSPTAVIGGTQYF. The CDR3 DNA reads TGTGCCAGCAGCCCTACGGCGGTCATAGGGGGGACCCAGTACTTC. The V and J genes are TRBV14 and TRBJ2-5, with TRBD1 as a possible D gene (6 bases). Looked up from germline, CDR1 is SGHDN and CDR2 is FVKESK. Trimming shortened V by 4 bases and J by 7 bases, and 19 bases separated the two germline ends. The CDR3 totals 15 residues.

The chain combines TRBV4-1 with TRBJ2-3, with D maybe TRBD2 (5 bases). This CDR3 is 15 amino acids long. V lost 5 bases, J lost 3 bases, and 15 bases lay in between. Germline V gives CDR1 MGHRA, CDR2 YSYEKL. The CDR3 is CASSSDSDLTDTQYF. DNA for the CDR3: TGCGCCAGCAGCTCGGACTCAGATTTGACAGATACGCAGTATTTT.

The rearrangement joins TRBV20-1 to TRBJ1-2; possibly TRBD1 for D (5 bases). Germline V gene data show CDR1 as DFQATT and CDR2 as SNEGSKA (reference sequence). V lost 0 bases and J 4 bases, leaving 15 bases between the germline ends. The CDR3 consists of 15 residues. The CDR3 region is CSARDGRGEVYGYTF. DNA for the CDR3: TGCAGTGCTAGAGATGGGCGGGGGGAAGTCTATGGCTACACCTTC.

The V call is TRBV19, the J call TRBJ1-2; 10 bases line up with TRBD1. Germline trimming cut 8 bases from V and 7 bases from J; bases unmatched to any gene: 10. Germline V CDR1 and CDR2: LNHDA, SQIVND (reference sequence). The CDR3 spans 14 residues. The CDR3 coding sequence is TGTGCCAGTCTCGGTCGGGACAGGGGTGGTGGCTACACCTTC. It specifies CASLGRDRGGGYTF.

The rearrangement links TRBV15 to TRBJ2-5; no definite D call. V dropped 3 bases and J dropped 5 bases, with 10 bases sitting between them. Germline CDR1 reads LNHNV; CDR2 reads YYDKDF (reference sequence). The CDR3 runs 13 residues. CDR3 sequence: CATSRRPSETQYF. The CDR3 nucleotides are TGTGCCACCAGCAGGAGGCCGAGTGAGACCCAGTACTTC.